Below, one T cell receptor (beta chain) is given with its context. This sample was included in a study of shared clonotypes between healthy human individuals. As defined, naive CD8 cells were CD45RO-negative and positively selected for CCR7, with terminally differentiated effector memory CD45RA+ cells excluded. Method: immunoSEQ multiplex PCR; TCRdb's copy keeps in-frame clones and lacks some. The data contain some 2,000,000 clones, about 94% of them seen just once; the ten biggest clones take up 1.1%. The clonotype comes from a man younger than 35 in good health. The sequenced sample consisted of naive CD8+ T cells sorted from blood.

CDR3 sequence reads: CASSLGGAYTGELFF. The CDR3 nucleotides read TGTGCCAGCAGCCTAGGGGGGGCCTACACCGGGGAGCTGTTTTTT. This chain joins TRBV27 and TRBJ2-2; tentatively, D is TRBD2 (7 bases). V was pared by 6 bases and J by 3 bases, with 14 bases between. The CDR3 totals 15 residues. The germline V gene has CDR1 MNHEY and CDR2 SMNVEV (reference sequence).